One and the same sample provided the 3 T cell receptor beta chains below, sequenced in a study of cytomegalovirus exposure and HLA in healthy donors. The table came from immunoSEQ multiplex PCR; TCRdb's copy has only in-frame clones and leaves some out. The table records about 220,000 clones, more than 75% of them present only once. Sequencing was performed on PBMCs. The source of these receptors is a man aged 18 to 30 in good health and CMV-seronegative.

The chain combines TRBV18 with TRBJ2-7, with 7 positions matching TRBD1. Germline V gene sequence: CDR1 KGHSH, CDR2 LQKENI. Trimming took 1 base from V and 4 from J; bases not matched to a gene: 7. The CDR3 sequence is 15 residues long. The CDR3 here is CASSPRRTGQYEQYF. Written as DNA, the CDR3 is TGTGCCAGCTCACCACGGAGGACAGGACAATACGAGCAGTACTTC.

This sequence joins TRBV11-3 and TRBJ2-1, with a possible D match to TRBD1 (6 bases). The CDR3 contains 16 residues. The germline V gene has CDR1 SGHNT and CDR2 YENEEA. V lost 6 bases to trimming and J lost 0 bases, with 15 bases between them. The CDR3 here is CASSPSGGSSYNEQFF. CDR3 nucleotide sequence: TGTGCCAGCAGTCCTAGTGGGGGCAGCTCCTACAATGAGCAGTTCTTC. Looking up the rest from reference TRBV11-3 and TRBJ2-1 gives the full variable domain: EAGVVQSPRYKIIEKKQPVAFWCNPISGHNTLYWYLQNLGQGPELLIRYENEEAVDDSQLPKDRFSAERLKGVDSTLKIQPAELGDSAVYLCASSPSGGSSYNEQFFGPGTRLTVL.

On this clone itself: Other DNA sequences within the sample encode an identical CDR3. This rearrangement joins TRBV18 to TRBJ1-2; tentative D call: TRBD1 (6 bases). CDR3 length equals 13 residues. Germline V CDR1 and CDR2: KGHSH, LQKENI. Deletions cut 3 bases from V and 3 bases from J, with 8 bases between. The CDR3 bases are TGTGCCAGCTCACCTAGGACAGACTATGGCTACACCTTC. It is translated as CASSPRTDYGYTF.